The 21 T cell receptor beta chains presented below share a single source sample, sequenced in a study of T cells after yellow fever vaccination. TCRdb independently ran MiXCR on the 5' RACE reads; one entry per CDR3 protein. The sample carries hundreds of thousands of distinct CDR3 sequences, about 3.5% recorded once. The sequencing used PBMCs, collected on the day of the yellow fever booster vaccination. These receptors all come from a man between 18 and 35 years old who received the YFV17D yellow fever vaccine.

This clonotype was counted ten times or more. CDR3 protein: CASSQVGGNEQFF. Written as DNA, the CDR3 is TGTGCCAGCAGCCAAGTAGGAGGGAATGAGCAGTTCTTC. V and J are TRBV14 and TRBJ2-1, with D perhaps TRBD2 (6 bases). This CDR3 region has 13 residues. V was cut by 1 base and J by 7 bases, with 8 bases left in between. CDR1 and CDR2 from the germline V gene are SGHDN and FVKESK.

The chain recombines TRBV7-2 with TRBJ2-1; D call uncertain. The CDR3 is 15 residues long. Trimming removed 4 bases at V and 5 bases at J, with 15 bases between. The germline CDR1 and CDR2 sequences are SGHTA and FQGNSA. DNA for the CDR3: TGTGCCAGCAGCTCGACTGCCCCTCCCAACAATGAGCAGTTCTTC. Its translation is CASSSTAPPNNEQFF.

The chain carries TRBV20-1 and TRBJ2-1; D is unclear. The CDR3 extends over 13 amino acids. Germline V gene data show CDR1 as DFQATT and CDR2 as SNEGSKA (reference sequence). Trimming stripped 1 base from V and 6 bases from J, with 10 bases between. The CDR3 sequence: CSARVLGPNEQFF. As DNA, the CDR3 is TGCAGTGCTAGAGTTCTAGGCCCCAATGAGCAGTTCTTC.

This clonotype turned up a few times. The rearrangement uses TRBV19 and TRBJ1-1; no reliable D call. V was pared by 3 bases and J by 0 bases, with 8 bases between. The CDR3 loop spans 14 amino acids. Germline V gene lookup returns CDR1 LNHDA and CDR2 SQIVND (reference sequence). CDR3 protein: CASSIVPVNTEAFF. CDR3 coding DNA: TGTGCCAGTAGTATTGTTCCCGTGAACACTGAAGCTTTCTTT.

This clonotype was observed once. The gene calls are TRBV19 and TRBJ1-2; TRBD1 is a possible D gene (6 bases). Trimming cost V 9 bases and J 8 bases, with 22 bases left between them. Germline V gene data show CDR1 as LNHDA and CDR2 as SQIVND (reference sequence). This CDR3 spans 14 amino acids. The CDR3 sequence is CASHPSGGLQGYTF. CDR3 in DNA: TGTGCCAGCCACCCCAGCGGGGGCCTGCAAGGCTACACCTTC. Based on the CDR3 plus reference TRBV19 and TRBJ1-2, the full variable domain is DGGITQSPKYLFRKEGQNVTLSCEQNLNHDAMYWYRQDPGQGLRLIYYSQIVNDFQKGDIAEGYSVSREKKESFPLTVTSAQKNPTAFYLCASHPSGGLQGYTFGSGTRLTVV.

V and J are TRBV5-1 and TRBJ1-1; D may be TRBD1 (5 bases). The CDR3 spans 13 residues. Per the germline V gene, CDR1 is SGHRS and CDR2 is YFSETQ. V was shortened by 6 bases and J by 4 bases, with 13 bases between the two germline ends. CDR3 region: CASTAQGVTEAFF. The CDR3 DNA reads as TGCGCCAGCACCGCCCAGGGCGTCACTGAAGCTTTCTTT.

V is TRBV5-1 and J is TRBJ2-3, with D hard to call. The CDR3 is made up of 16 amino acids. Trimming removed 0 bases from V and 2 bases from J, with 13 bases in between. The germline V gene has CDR1 SGHRS and CDR2 YFSETQ. The CDR3 is CASSLESPQPTDTQYF. DNA for the CDR3: TGCGCCAGCAGCTTGGAATCTCCCCAACCCACAGATACGCAGTATTTT.

This clonotype was seen a few times. V and J are TRBV20-1 and TRBJ2-7, with 8 bases that match TRBD1. The germline CDR1 and CDR2 sequences are DFQATT and SNEGSKA (reference sequence). J lost 0 bases, V lost 6 bases, and 1 base had no gene match. The length of the CDR3 is 12 residues. The CDR3 region has the DNA TGCAGTGCGGGACAGGTCTCCTACGAGCAGTACTTC. It specifies CSAGQVSYEQYF.

J is TRBJ1-4 and V is TRBV5-5, with D perhaps TRBD1 (5 bases). V was shortened by 0 bases and J by 7 bases, with 7 bases between the two germline ends. The CDR3 runs to 13 residues. Germline V gene lookup returns CDR1 SGHKS and CDR2 YYEKEE (reference sequence). The DNA of the CDR3 is TGTGCCAGCAGCTTGGTAGGGGTTGAAAAACTGTTTTTT. Residues: CASSLVGVEKLFF.

The V gene is TRBV4-2, the J gene TRBJ2-1, with TRBD1 matching over 7 bases. There are 16 residues in the CDR3. Per germline, CDR1 LGHNA and CDR2 YNFKEQ. The ends lost 0 bases at V and 0 bases at J; junction bases unmatched: 2. CDR3: CASSQETGSSYNEQFF. The CDR3 nucleotides are TGTGCCAGCAGCCAAGAGACAGGGAGCTCCTACAATGAGCAGTTCTTC.

This clonotype came up a few times. The V call is TRBV20-1, the J call TRBJ2-2; 14 bases line up with TRBD2. This CDR3 contains 14 residues. The germline CDR1 and CDR2 sequences are DFQATT and SNEGSKA (reference sequence). V was pared by 3 bases and J by 6 bases, with 0 bases of the junction left unmatched. The CDR3 nucleotides are TGCAGTGCTAGGACTAGCGGGGGGGCCGGGGAGCTGTTTTTT. Encoded protein: CSARTSGGAGELFF.

This clonotype was observed at least ten times. The J gene is TRBJ1-2, the V gene TRBV2, with D possibly TRBD1 on 6 matching bases. Germline CDR1 reads SNHLY; CDR2 reads FYNNEI. The CDR3 contains 18 residues. The V end was cut by 4 bases, the J end by 4 bases, with 25 bases between. CDR3 sequence (DNA): TGTGCCAGCAGTGGGTACAGGGCGACCGCCCGCCATTCCTATGGCTACACCTTC. Its protein is CASSGYRATARHSYGYTF.

This clonotype was observed many times. The chain links TRBV18 to TRBJ2-1; D unclear. This CDR3 spans 14 amino acids. Germline CDR1 reads KGHSH; CDR2 reads LQKENI. Trimming cost V 3 bases and J 7 bases, with 13 bases left between them. The CDR3 sequence is CASSPQLHANEQFF. CDR3 coding DNA: TGTGCCAGCTCACCCCAGCTACACGCTAATGAGCAGTTCTTC.

This clonotype was seen many times. This chain joins TRBV20-1 and TRBJ2-1; 12 bases agree with TRBD2. This CDR3 contains 15 residues. Looked up from germline, CDR1 is DFQATT and CDR2 is SNEGSKA (reference sequence). V shed 0 bases and J 9 bases; nucleotides not matched to a gene: 6. The CDR3: CSARDPSGGAGEQFF. CDR3 coding DNA: TGCAGTGCTAGAGATCCTAGCGGGGGGGCCGGTGAGCAGTTCTTC.

This clonotype appeared many times. This chain links TRBV6-1 with TRBJ2-2; no definite D call. Germline assignment: CDR1 MNHNS and CDR2 SASEGT. CDR3 size: 14 residues. V lost 8 bases, J lost 3 bases, and 13 bases lay in between. As DNA, the CDR3 is TGTGCCAGCTCAACGGAATGGCACACCGGGGAGCTGTTTTTT. The encoded protein is CASSTEWHTGELFF.

There are many counts of this clonotype. V and J are TRBV7-2 and TRBJ1-6, with no clear D. Germline V CDR1 and CDR2: SGHTA, FQGNSA. V was cut by 5 bases and J by 13 bases, with 15 bases left in between. This CDR3 comprises 13 residues. CDR3 coding DNA: TGTGCCAGCAGCCCCCTTGGGAGAGGGCCCCTCCACTTT. Amino acids: CASSPLGRGPLHF.

In its sample, this clonotype was seen many times. The V gene is TRBV7-6, the J gene TRBJ1-4; D call uncertain. Germline V lookup: CDR1 SGHVS, CDR2 FNYEAQ. V was trimmed by 5 bases and J by 8 bases, leaving 9 bases between them. The length of the CDR3 is 12 residues. CDR3 nucleotide sequence: TGTGCCAGCAGCCTGGAGGGAGAAAAACTGTTTTTT. Protein product: CASSLEGEKLFF.

The gene calls are TRBV7-9 and TRBJ1-2; the D gene is possibly TRBD1 (5 bases). Germline V lookup: CDR1 SEHNR, CDR2 FQNEAQ (reference sequence). Trimming removed 3 bases at V and 6 bases at J, with 11 bases between. The CDR3 extends over 13 amino acids. CDR3 residues: CASSFGGGNGYTF. The CDR3 nucleotides read TGTGCCAGCAGCTTTGGGGGGGGTAATGGCTACACCTTC.

There are a few counts of this clonotype. The rearrangement uses TRBV7-3 and TRBJ2-3, with 7 positions matching TRBD2. Trimming cost V 5 bases and J 5 bases; bases outside gene matches: 7. This CDR3 spans 14 amino acids. Germline loops: CDR1 SGHTA, CDR2 FQGTGA. CDR3 DNA sequence: TGTGCCAGCAGCCCCCGGGGGGTTAAAGATACGCAGTATTTT. Translation gives CASSPRGVKDTQYF.

This clonotype is large by share. The junction departs from germline at one end; a sequencing error may be responsible. The rearrangement joins TRBV6-6 to TRBJ1-4, with TRBD1 matching over 7 bases. The germline V gene encodes CDR1 MNHNY and CDR2 SVGAGI (reference sequence). The CDR3 has 18 amino acids. The CDR3 reads CASSHSLQGTATNEKLFF. As DNA, the CDR3 is TGTGCCAGCAGTCACTCCCTACAGGGGACAGCAACTAATGAAAAACTGTTTTTT.

Ten or more counts support this clonotype. The J gene is TRBJ1-1, the V gene TRBV5-1, with TRBD1 identical over 9 bases. CDR3 size: 17 residues. After removal of 0 bases from V and 0 bases from J, the junction contained 6 bases not matched to a gene. The germline CDR1 and CDR2 sequences are SGHRS and YFSETQ. For the CDR3, the DNA is TGCGCCAGCAGCTTGGCAGGGACAGGGTGGATGAACACTGAAGCTTTCTTT. Translating gives CASSLAGTGWMNTEAFF. Full variable domain (outside the CDR3, taken from reference TRBV5-1 and TRBJ1-1): KAGVTQTPRYLIKTRGQQVTLSCSPISGHRSVSWYQQTPGQGLQFLFEYFSETQRNKGNFPGRFSGRQFSNSRSEMNVSTLELGDSALYLCASSLAGTGWMNTEAFFGQGTRLTVV.